The present TCR beta chain was sequenced within a study of molecular identifiers for immune sequencing clone quantification. This clonotype was counted between two and nine times. TCRdb re-analysed the PCR reads in MiXCR, keeping a single row per CDR3 protein. The sample carries hundreds of thousands of distinct CDR3 sequences, over 25% recorded once. Losses at the gene ends were 7 bases for V and 0 bases for J; bases not matched to a gene: 23. The CDR3 consists of 20 residues. Germline CDR1 is LNHDA and CDR2 is SQIVND (reference sequence). The sequenced material came from naive CD8+ T cells from blood, with Jurkat cell RNA spiked in. Documented subset: FACS-sorted CD8+CD4-CCR7+CD45RA+ naive T cells. The origin of this receptor is a human donor in good health. Some libraries in this study had Jurkat cell RNA spiked in. The chain uses TRBV19 and TRBJ1-1, with 7 bases matching TRBD1. CDR3 sequence reads: CASTPPRGAVSPYMNTEAFF. DNA for the CDR3: TGTGCCAGTACCCCCCCCAGGGGGGCCGTGAGTCCTTATATGAACACTGAAGCTTTCTTT.